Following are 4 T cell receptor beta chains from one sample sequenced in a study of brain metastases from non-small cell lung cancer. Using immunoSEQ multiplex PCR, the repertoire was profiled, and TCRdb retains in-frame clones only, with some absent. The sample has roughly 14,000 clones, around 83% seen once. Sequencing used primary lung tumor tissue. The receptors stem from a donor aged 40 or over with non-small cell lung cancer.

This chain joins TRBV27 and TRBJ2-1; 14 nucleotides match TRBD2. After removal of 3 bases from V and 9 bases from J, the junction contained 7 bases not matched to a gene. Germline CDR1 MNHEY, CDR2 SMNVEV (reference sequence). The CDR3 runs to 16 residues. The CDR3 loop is CASSFLGLAGAGEQFF. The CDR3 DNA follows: TGTGCCAGCAGTTTCCTGGGACTAGCGGGGGCTGGTGAGCAGTTCTTC.

CDR3 in DNA: TGTGCCAGCAGTTTTGGACAGGGAGGGCAGCCCCAGCATTTT. Translating it yields CASSFGQGGQPQHF. The chain carries TRBV2 and TRBJ1-5, with 8 bases lining up with TRBD1. Germline values: CDR1 SNHLY, CDR2 FYNNEI. There are 14 residues in the CDR3. The V and J ends lost 5 bases and 7 bases, in that order; junction bases with no gene match: 7.

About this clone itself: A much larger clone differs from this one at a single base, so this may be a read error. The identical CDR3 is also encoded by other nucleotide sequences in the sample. CDR3 sequence reads: CASSLNPGIGTDTQYF. The DNA of the CDR3 is TGTGCCAGCAGTTTAAACCCGGGAATAGGGACAGATACGCAGTATTTT. The chain employs TRBV7-3 and TRBJ2-3, with D possibly TRBD2 on 5 matching bases. The CDR3 extends over 16 amino acids. Germline lookup yields CDR1 SGHTA and CDR2 FQGTGA.

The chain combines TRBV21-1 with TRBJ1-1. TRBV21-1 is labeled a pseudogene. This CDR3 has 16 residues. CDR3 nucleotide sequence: TGTGCCAGCAGGATAACGGGAGGGAGCGTGTACACTGAAGCTTTCTTT. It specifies CASRITGGSVYTEAFF.